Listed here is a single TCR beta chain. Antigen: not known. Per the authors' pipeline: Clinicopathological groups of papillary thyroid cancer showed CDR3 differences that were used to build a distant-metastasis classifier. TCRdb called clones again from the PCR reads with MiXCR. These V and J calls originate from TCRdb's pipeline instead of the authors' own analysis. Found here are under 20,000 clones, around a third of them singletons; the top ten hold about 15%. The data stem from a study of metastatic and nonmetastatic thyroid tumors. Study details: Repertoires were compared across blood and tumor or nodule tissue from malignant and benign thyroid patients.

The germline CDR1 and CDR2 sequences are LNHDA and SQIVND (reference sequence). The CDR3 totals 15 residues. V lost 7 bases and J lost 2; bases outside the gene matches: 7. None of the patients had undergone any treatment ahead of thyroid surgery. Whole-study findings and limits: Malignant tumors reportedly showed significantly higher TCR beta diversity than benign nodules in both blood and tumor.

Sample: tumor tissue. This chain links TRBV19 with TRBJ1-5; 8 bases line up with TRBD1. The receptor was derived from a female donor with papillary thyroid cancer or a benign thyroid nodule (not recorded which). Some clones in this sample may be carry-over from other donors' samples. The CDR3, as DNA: TGTGCCAGTAATGACAGGGGAAAGGGCAATCAGCCCCAGCATTTT. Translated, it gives CASNDRGKGNQPQHF. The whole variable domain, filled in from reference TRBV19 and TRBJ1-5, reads DGGITQSPKYLFRKEGQNVTLSCEQNLNHDAMYWYRQDPGQGLRLIYYSQIVNDFQKGDIAEGYSVSREKKESFPLTVTSAQKNPTAFYLCASNDRGKGNQPQHFGDGTRLSIL.